Each of the 11 T cell receptor beta chains below was sequenced from the same sample in a study of control samples from healthy donors and cancer patients. Clones were sequenced by immunoSEQ multiplex PCR, and TCRdb holds only the in-frame ones, with some missing. The table records 140,000 to 150,000 clones, 75% to 95% of them present only once. Sequences were obtained from blood. These receptors all stem from a young man in good health.

This clone showed up just once. The chain links TRBV5-1 to TRBJ2-3; maybe TRBD2 (7 bases). Trimming removed 0 bases from V and 2 bases from J, with 13 bases in between. The CDR3 length is 16 residues. CDR1 SGHRS and CDR2 YFSETQ come from the germline V gene. CDR3 loop: CASSLGGGHITDTQYF. As DNA, the CDR3 is TGCGCCAGCAGCTTGGGCGGGGGCCATATCACAGATACGCAGTATTTT.

The genes are TRBV3-1 (or the pseudogene TRBV3-2) and TRBJ1-4; no reliable D call. Germline-derived CDR1 and CDR2 are LGHDT and YNNKEL (reference sequence). The CDR3 is made up of 16 amino acids. V lost 0 bases and J lost 4, with 12 bases in between. The CDR3 protein is CASSQDSTLSNEKLFF. DNA for the CDR3: TGTGCCAGCAGCCAAGACTCGACACTAAGTAATGAAAAACTGTTTTTT.

The chain has TRBV7-8 and TRBJ1-2, with TRBD1 identical over 9 bases. Germline V gene data show CDR1 as SGHVS and CDR2 as FQNEAQ. The CDR3 is 16 residues long. V gave up 5 bases and J gave up 3 bases; unmatched junction bases: 10. As DNA, the CDR3 is TGTGCCAGCAGCCCCGAACAGGGGGCGGTCGACTATGGCTACACCTTC. Protein sequence: CASSPEQGAVDYGYTF.

This chain joins TRBV6-1 and TRBJ1-2, with D hard to call. The V gene's germline CDR1 is MNHNS and CDR2 SASEGT. V was pared by 3 bases and J by 8 bases, with 13 bases between. This CDR3 region has 13 residues. CDR3 in amino acids: CASSDQNYGGYTF. The CDR3 coding sequence is TGTGCCAGCAGTGATCAGAACTACGGAGGCTACACCTTC.

This chain links TRBV9 with TRBJ1-1, with D maybe TRBD1 (6 bases). V lost 6 bases and J 4 bases, leaving 13 bases between the germline ends. Germline assignment: CDR1 SGDLS and CDR2 YYNGEE. The CDR3 contains 13 residues. The CDR3 sequence: CASNRGGGTEAFF. The DNA of the CDR3 is TGTGCCAGCAATCGGGGAGGGGGCACTGAAGCTTTCTTT.

The chain is built from TRBV5-8 and TRBJ1-2; D ambiguous. This CDR3 region has 14 residues. Trimming removed 1 base from V and 0 bases from J, with 7 bases in between. CDR1 and CDR2 from the germline V gene are SGHTS and YDEGEE. DNA for the CDR3: TGTGCCAGCAGCTTGTGGGGTGCTAACTATGGCTACACCTTC. The encoded protein is CASSLWGANYGYTF.

This chain connects TRBV27 to TRBJ2-1; 11 nucleotides align to TRBD1. CDR3 length: 17 residues. Trimming took 5 bases from V and 4 from J; bases not matched to a gene: 10. CDR1 and CDR2 from the germline V gene are MNHEY and SMNVEV (reference sequence). CDR3 protein: CASSLHRTGGLYNEQFF. CDR3 coding DNA: TGTGCCAGCAGTCTTCACCGGACAGGGGGCTTGTACAATGAGCAGTTCTTC.

This clone has at least ten counts. The chain employs TRBV5-4 and TRBJ1-2; a weak D match, TRBD1 (5 bases). The germline V gene encodes CDR1 SGHNT and CDR2 YYREEE (reference sequence). There are 13 residues in the CDR3. V lost 5 bases and J lost 6, with 14 bases in between. This CDR3 reads CASRVGGDNGYTF. CDR3 coding DNA: TGTGCCAGCAGGGTCGGGGGTGACAATGGCTACACCTTC.

The rearrangement uses TRBV6-1 and TRBJ2-3, with D perhaps being TRBD1 or TRBD2 (6 bases each). Germline loops: CDR1 MNHNS, CDR2 SASEGT. The CDR3 spans 17 residues. Trimming shortened V by 4 bases and J by 3 bases, and 20 bases separated the two germline ends. The CDR3 DNA sequence: TGTGCCAGCAGTGTCGCTTCGGGGGCCCCGGCTACAGATACGCAGTATTTT. Translating it yields CASSVASGAPATDTQYF.

This sequence joins TRBV10-2 and TRBJ1-1, with unresolved D. This CDR3 has 13 amino acids. CDR1 and CDR2 from the germline V gene are WSHSY and SAAADI. The V end was cut by 7 bases, the J end by 1 base, with 10 bases between. CDR3 sequence reads: CASTPGGNTEAFF. CDR3 DNA sequence: TGCGCCAGCACCCCTGGAGGGAACACTGAAGCTTTCTTT.

The chain carries TRBV11-2 and TRBJ1-6; D is possibly TRBD1 (5 bases). Germline CDR1 SGHAT, CDR2 FQNNGV. CDR3 length: 14 residues. The V end lost 5 bases, the J end lost 9 bases, and 14 bases lay between the germline ends. In DNA, the CDR3 is TGTGCCAGCAGCCGGGGACTTGGAGGTTCACCCCTCCACTTT. Translating it yields CASSRGLGGSPLHF.